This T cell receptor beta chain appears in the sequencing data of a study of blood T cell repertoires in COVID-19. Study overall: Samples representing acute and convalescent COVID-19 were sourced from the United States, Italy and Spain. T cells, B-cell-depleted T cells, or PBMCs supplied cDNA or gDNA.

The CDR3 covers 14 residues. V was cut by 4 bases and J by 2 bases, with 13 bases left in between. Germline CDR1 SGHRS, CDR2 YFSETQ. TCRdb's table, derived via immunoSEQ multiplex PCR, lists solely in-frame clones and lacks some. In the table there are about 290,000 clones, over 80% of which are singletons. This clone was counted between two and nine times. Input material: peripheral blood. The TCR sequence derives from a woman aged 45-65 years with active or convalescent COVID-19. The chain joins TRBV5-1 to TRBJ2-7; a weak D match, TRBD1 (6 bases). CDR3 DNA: TGCGCCAGCAGCGTCAGGGGATTAACCTACGAGCAGTACTTC. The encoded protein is CASSVRGLTYEQYF.